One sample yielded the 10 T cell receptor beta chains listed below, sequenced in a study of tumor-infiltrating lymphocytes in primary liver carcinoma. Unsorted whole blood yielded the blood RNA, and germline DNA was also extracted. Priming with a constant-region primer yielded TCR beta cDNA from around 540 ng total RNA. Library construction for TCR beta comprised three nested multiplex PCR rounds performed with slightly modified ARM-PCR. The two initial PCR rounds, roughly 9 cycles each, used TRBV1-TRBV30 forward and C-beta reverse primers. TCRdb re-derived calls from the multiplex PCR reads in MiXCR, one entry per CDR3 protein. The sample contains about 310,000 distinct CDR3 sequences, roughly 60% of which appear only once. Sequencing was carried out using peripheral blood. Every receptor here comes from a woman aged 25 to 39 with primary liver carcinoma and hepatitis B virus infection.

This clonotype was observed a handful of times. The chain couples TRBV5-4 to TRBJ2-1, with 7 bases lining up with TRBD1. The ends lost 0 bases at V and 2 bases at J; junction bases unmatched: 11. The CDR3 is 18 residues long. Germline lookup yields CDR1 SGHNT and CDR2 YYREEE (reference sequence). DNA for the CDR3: TGTGCCAGCAGCTTGGCCTATCGAGACAGGGACCCCTACAATGAGCAGTTCTTC. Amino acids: CASSLAYRDRDPYNEQFF.

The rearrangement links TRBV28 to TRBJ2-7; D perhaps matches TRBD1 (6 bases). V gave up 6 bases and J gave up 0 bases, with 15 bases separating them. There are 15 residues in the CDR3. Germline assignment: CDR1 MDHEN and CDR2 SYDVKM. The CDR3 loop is CASSTSGAFSYEQYF. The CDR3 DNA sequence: TGTGCCAGCAGCACTTCAGGGGCCTTCTCCTACGAGCAGTACTTC.

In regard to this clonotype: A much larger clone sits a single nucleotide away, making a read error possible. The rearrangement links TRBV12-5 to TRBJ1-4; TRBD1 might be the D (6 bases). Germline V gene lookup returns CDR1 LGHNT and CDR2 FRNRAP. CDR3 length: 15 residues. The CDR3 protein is CASARGGGSNEKLLF. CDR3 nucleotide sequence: TGTGCTAGTGCCCGAGGTGGGGGCTCCAATGAAAAACTGTTATTT.

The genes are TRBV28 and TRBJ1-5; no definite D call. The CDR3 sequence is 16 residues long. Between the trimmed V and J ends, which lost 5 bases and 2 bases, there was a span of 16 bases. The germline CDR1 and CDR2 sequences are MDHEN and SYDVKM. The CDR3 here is CASSPPGRKGNQPQHF. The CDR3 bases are TGTGCCAGCAGTCCGCCTGGCAGGAAGGGCAATCAGCCCCAGCATTTT.

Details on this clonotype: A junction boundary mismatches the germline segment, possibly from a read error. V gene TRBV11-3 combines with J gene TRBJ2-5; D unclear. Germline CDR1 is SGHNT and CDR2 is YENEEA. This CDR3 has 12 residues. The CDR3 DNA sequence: TGTGTCAGCAGTGCCTCCCAAGAGACCCAGTACTTC. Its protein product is CVSSASQETQYF.

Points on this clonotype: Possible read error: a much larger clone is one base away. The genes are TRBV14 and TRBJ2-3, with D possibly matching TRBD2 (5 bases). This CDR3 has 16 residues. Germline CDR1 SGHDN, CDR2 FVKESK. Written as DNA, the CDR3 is TGTGCCGGCAGCCCCGGGAAGCGCCTCAGCACAGATACGCAGTATTTT. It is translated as CAGSPGKRLSTDTQYF.

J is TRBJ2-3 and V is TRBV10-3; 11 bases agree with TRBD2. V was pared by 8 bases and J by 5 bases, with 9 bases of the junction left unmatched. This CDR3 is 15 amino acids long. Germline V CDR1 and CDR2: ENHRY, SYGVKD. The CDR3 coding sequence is TGTGCCATCGGGGGGACTAGCGGCCACCTAGATACGCAGTATTTT. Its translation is CAIGGTSGHLDTQYF.

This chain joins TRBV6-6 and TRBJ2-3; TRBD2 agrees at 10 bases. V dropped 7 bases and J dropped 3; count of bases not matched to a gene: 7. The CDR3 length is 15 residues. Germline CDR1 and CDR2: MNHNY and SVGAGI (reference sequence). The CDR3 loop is CASTLAGARTDTQYF. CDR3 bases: TGTGCCAGCACCCTAGCGGGAGCGCGAACAGATACGCAGTATTTT.

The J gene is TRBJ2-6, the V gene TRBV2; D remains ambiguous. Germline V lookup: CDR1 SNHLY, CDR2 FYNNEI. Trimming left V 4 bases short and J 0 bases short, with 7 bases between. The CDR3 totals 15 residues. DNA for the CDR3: TGTGCCAGCAGTGTGAAGAGCTCTGGGGCCAACGTCCTGACTTTC. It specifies CASSVKSSGANVLTF.

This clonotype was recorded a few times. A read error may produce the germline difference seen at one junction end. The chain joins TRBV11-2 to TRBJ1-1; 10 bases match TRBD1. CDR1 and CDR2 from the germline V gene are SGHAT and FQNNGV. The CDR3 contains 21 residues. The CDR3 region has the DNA TGTGCCAGCAGCTTGAGGGGGTTTTCCGGACAGGGGGGGATCTCGAACACTGAAGCTTTTTTT. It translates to CASSLRGFSGQGGISNTEAFF.